This TCR beta chain is from a study of blood T cell repertoires in COVID-19. Assay used: immunoSEQ multiplex PCR; TCRdb lists only in-frame clones, some missing. The sample lists about 400,000 clones; nearly 90% were seen once. Trimming removed 2 bases from V and 6 bases from J; junction bases left unmatched: 5. CDR3 length equals 14 residues. From germline, CDR1 is SGHRS and CDR2 YFSETQ. Sequencing input: PBMCs or T cells enriched from blood (not recorded which). The genes are TRBV5-1 and TRBJ2-7; 10 bases align to TRBD1. The receptor's source is a woman aged 25 to 39 who had recovered from COVID-19. CDR3 loop: CASSFWTGGGEQYF. DNA for the CDR3: TGCGCCAGCAGCTTCTGGACAGGGGGTGGCGAGCAGTACTTC.